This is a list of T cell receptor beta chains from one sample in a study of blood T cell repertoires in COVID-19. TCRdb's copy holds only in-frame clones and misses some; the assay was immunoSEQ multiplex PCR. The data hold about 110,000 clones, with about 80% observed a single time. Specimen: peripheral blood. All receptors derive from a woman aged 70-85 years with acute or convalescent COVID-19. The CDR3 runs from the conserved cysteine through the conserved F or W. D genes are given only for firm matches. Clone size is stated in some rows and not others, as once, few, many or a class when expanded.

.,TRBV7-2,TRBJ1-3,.,TGTGCCAGCAGCTTAGCGGCAGACTCTGGAAACACCATATATTTT,CASSLAADSGNTIYF
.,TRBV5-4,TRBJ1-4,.,TGTGCCAGCAGCTCAAACGCCAGGGGAGCTAATGAAAAACTGTTTTTT,CASSSNARGANEKLFF
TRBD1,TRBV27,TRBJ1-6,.,TGTGCCAGCAGTTTTTGGACAGGGCGCCCCTCACCCCTCCACTTT,CASSFWTGRPSPLHF
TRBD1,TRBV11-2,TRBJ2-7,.,TGTGCCAGCAGCTTGAGGGGTGCGGGGACAGGGTCTTCCGAGCAGTACTTC,CASSLRGAGTGSSEQYF
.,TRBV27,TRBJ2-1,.,TGTGCCAGCAGTATCCTAGCCGGGAGAGCCAATGAGCAGTTCTTC,CASSILAGRANEQFF
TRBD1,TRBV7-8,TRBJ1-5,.,TGTGCCAGCAGCCCCGGACCGGGACAGGGCAGGGATCAGCCCCAGCATTTT,CASSPGPGQGRDQPQHF
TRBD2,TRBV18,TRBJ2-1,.,TGTGCCAGCTCGGCGGGAACTAGCGGGGGTAACGATGAGCAGTTCTTC,CASSAGTSGGNDEQFF
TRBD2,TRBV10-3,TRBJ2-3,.,TGTGCCATCAGCCCCGGGACTAACACAGATACGCAGTATTTT,CAISPGTNTDTQYF
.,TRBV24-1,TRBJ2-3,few,TGTGCCACCAGTGACCTAAATAGAGATACGCAGTATTTT,CATSDLNRDTQYF
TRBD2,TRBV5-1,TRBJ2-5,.,TGCGCCAGCAGCTTCGGGACTAGCACAGAGACCCAGTACTTC,CASSFGTSTETQYF
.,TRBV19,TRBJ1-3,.,TGTGCCAGTAGTGGCCCAGGGTTAGGTTCTGGAAACACCATATATTTT,CASSGPGLGSGNTIYF
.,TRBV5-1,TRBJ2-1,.,TGCGCCAGCAGCTTGACGGGAGACCCCAATGAGCAGTTCTTC,CASSLTGDPNEQFF
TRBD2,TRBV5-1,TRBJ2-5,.,TGCGCCAGCAGCACTACTAGCGGGAGAACGGAGACCCAGTACTTC,CASSTTSGRTETQYF
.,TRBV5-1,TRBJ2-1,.,TGCGCCAGCAGCTTGTATCCCGGAGACGGCAATGAGCAGTTCTTC,CASSLYPGDGNEQFF
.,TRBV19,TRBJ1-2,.,TGTGCCACCAGTTCCGGGAGAAACTATGGCTACACCTTC,CATSSGRNYGYTF